This T cell receptor beta chain was identified during a study of blood T cell repertoires in COVID-19. Study background: Collection of acute and convalescent COVID-19 samples took place in the United States, Italy and Spain.

This CDR3 comprises 15 residues. Germline lookup yields CDR1 MNHNS and CDR2 SASEGT. J gave up 7 bases and V 1 base, and 3 bases lay outside the gene matches. Using immunoSEQ multiplex PCR, the repertoire was profiled, and TCRdb retains in-frame clones only, with some absent. The sample consists of around 250,000 clones, 84% of them appearing once. The chain joins TRBV6-1 to TRBJ1-6; TRBD1 aligns across 8 bases. The clonotype originates from a human donor in a cohort sampled during active COVID-19. Sequencing was carried out using peripheral blood. The CDR3 protein is CASSEGAGGNSPLHF. The CDR3 nucleotides are TGTGCCAGCAGTGAAGGGGCAGGGGGCAATTCACCCCTCCACTTT.